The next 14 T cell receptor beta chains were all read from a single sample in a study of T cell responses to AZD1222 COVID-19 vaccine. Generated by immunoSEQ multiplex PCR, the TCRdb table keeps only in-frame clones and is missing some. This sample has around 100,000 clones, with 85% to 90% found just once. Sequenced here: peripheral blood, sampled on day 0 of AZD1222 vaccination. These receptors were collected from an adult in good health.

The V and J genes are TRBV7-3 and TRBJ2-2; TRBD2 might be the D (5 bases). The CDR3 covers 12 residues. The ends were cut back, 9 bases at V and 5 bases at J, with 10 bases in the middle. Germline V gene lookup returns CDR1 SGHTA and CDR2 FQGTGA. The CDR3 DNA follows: TGTGCCAGTGGGCGGGTTACCGGGGAGCTGTTTTTT. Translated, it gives CASGRVTGELFF. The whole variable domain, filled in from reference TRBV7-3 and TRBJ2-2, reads GAGVSQTPSNKVTEKGKYVELRCDPISGHTALYWYRQSLGQGPEFLIYFQGTGAADDSGLPNDRFFAVRPEGSVSTLKIQRTERGDSAVYLCASGRVTGELFFGEGSRLTVL.

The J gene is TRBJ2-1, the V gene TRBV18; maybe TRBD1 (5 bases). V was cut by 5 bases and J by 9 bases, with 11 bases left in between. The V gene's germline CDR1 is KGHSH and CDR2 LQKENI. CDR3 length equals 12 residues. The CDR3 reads CASSTQGGEQFF. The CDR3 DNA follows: TGTGCCAGCTCAACCCAGGGTGGTGAGCAGTTCTTC.

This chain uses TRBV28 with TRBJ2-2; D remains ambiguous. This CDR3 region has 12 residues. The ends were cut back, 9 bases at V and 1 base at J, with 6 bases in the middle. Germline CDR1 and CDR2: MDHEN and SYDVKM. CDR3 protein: CASEKNTGELFF. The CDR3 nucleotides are TGTGCCAGTGAGAAGAACACCGGGGAGCTGTTTTTT. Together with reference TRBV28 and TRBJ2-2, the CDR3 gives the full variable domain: DVKVTQSSRYLVKRTGEKVFLECVQDMDHENMFWYRQDPGLGLRLIYFSYDVKMKEKGDIPEGYSVSREKKERFSLILESASTNQTSMYLCASEKNTGELFFGEGSRLTVL.

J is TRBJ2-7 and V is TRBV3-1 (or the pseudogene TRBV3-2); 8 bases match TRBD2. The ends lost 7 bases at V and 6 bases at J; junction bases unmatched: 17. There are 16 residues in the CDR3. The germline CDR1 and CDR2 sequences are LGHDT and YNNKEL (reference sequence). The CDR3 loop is CASTSGGQVGAGEQYF. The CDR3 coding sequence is TGTGCCAGCACCTCGGGGGGGCAGGTCGGCGCGGGCGAGCAGTACTTC.

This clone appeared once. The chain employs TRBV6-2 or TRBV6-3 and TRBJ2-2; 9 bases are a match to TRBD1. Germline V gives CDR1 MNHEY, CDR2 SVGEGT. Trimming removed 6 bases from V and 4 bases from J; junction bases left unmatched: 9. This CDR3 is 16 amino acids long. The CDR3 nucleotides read TGTGCCAGCAGCTTTTACAGGGGGCGGAGCACCGGGGAGCTGTTTTTT. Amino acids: CASSFYRGRSTGELFF.

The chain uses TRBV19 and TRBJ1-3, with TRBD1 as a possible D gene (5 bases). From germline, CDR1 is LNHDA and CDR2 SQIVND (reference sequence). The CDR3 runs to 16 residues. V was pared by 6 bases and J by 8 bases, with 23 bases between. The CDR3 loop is CASSQGTSAYRDTIYF. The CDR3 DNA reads TGTGCCAGTAGCCAAGGGACGTCCGCGTATAGGGACACCATATATTTT.

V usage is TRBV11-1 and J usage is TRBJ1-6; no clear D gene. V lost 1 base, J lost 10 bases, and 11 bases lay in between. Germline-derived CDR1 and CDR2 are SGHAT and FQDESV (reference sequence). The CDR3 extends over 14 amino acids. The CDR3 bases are TGTGCCAGCAGCTTAGACCCAGCACGATCACCCCTCCACTTT. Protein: CASSLDPARSPLHF.

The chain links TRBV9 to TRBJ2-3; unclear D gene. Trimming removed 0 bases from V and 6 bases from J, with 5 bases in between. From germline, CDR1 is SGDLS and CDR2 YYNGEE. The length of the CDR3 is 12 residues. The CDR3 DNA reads TGTGCCAGCAGCGTAGTCTGGGATACGCAGTATTTT. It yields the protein CASSVVWDTQYF.

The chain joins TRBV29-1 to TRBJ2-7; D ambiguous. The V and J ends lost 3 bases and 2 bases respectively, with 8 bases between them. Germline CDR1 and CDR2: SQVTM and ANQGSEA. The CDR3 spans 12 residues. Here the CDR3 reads CSVDPDTYEQYF. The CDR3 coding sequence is TGCAGCGTTGATCCCGACACCTACGAGCAGTACTTC.

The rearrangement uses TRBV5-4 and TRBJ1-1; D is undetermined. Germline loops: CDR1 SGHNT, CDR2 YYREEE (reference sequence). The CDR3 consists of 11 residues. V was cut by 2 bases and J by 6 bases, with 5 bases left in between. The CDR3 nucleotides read TGTGCCAGCAGCTTTGAATCTGAAGCTTTCTTT. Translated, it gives CASSFESEAFF. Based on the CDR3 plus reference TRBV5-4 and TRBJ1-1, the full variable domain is ETGVTQSPTHLIKTRGQQVTLRCSSQSGHNTVSWYQQALGQGPQFIFQYYREEENGRGNFPPRFSGLQFPNYSSELNVNALELDDSALYLCASSFESEAFFGQGTRLTVV.

CDR3 in amino acids: CASSPRQGGNQPQHF. CDR3 sequence (DNA): TGCGCCAGCAGCCCCCGACAGGGGGGCAATCAGCCCCAGCATTTT. This chain joins TRBV4-1 and TRBJ1-5; TRBD1 matches 9 bases. V lost 4 bases to trimming and J lost 2 bases; unmatched junction nucleotides: 3. CDR1 MGHRA and CDR2 YSYEKL come from the germline V gene. The CDR3 runs to 15 residues.

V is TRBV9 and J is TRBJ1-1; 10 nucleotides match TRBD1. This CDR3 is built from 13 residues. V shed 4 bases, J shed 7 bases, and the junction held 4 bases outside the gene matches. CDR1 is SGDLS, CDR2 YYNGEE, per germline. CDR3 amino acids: CASSPRTGGEAFF. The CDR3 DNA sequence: TGTGCCAGCAGCCCCCGGACAGGGGGTGAAGCTTTCTTT.

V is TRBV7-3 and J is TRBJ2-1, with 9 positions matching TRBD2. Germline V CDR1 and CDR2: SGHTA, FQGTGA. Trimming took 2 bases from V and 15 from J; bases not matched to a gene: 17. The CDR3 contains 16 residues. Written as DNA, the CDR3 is TGTGCCAGCAGCTTAGCGGCTAGCGGGACTTTCGGGAAACTGTTCTTC. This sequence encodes CASSLAASGTFGKLFF.

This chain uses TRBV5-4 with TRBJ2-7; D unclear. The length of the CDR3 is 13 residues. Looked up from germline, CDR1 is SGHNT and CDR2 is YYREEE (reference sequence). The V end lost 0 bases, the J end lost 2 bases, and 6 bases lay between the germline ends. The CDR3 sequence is CASSLAGTYEQYF. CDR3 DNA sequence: TGTGCCAGCAGCTTGGCAGGTACCTACGAGCAGTACTTC.